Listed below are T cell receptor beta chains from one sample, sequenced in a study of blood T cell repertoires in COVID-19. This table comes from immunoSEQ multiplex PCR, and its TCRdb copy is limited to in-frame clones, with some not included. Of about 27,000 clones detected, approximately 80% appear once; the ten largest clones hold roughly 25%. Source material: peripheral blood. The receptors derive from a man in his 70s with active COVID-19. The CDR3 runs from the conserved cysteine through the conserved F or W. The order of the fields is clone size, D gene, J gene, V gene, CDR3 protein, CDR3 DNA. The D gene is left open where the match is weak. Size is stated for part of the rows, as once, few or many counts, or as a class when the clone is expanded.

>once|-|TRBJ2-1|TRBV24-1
CATSGGGREQFF
TGTGCCACCAGTGGGGGGGGGCGAGAGCAGTTCTTC
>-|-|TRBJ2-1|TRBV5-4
CASSLAFRSSYNEQFF
TGTGCCAGCAGCTTGGCGTTCCGGAGCTCCTACAATGAGCAGTTCTTC
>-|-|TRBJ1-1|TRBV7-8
CASLEAGNTEAFF
TGTGCCAGCCTTGAAGCAGGGAACACTGAAGCTTTCTTT
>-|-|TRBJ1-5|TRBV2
CASTDRRLNSNQPQHF
TGTGCCAGCACCGACCGGCGGCTAAATAGCAATCAGCCCCAGCATTTT
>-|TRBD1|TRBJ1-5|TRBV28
CASSQPPDRGSNQPQHF
TGTGCCAGCAGCCAACCTCCGGACAGGGGGAGCAATCAGCCCCAGCATTTT
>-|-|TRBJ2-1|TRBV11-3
CASSLGTGHGNYNEQFF
TGTGCCAGCAGCTTAGGTACCGGACATGGCAACTACAATGAGCAGTTCTTC
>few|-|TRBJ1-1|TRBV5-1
CASSLAGRATEAFF
TGCGCCAGCAGCTTGGCCGGGAGGGCCACTGAAGCTTTCTTT
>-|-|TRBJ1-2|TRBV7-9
CASSSVGVAGYTF
TGTGCCAGCAGCTCCGTAGGGGTGGCTGGCTACACCTTC
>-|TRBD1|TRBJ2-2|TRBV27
CASSFRTQGKTGELFF
TGTGCCAGCAGTTTTCGGACACAGGGGAAAACCGGGGAGCTGTTTTTT
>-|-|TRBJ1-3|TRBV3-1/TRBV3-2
CASSQLGGGNTIYF
TGTGCCAGCAGCCAACTGGGAGGAGGAAACACCATATATTTT
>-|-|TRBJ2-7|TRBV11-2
CASSIPGNRVEQYF
TGTGCCAGCAGCATCCCGGGGAATCGTGTCGAGCAGTACTTC
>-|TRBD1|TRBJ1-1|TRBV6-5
CASSYRDRGTEAFF
TGTGCCAGCAGTTACCGGGACAGGGGCACTGAAGCTTTCTTT
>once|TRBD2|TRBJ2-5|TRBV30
CAWGARPGLGRVGTQYF
TGTGCCTGGGGGGCTCGTCCGGGACTAGGCAGGGTTGGGACCCAGTACTTC
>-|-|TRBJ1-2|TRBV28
CASSFGGFQGPTYGYTF
TGTGCCAGCAGTTTTGGAGGTTTTCAGGGGCCTACCTATGGCTACACCTTC
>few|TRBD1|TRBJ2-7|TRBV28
CASSLVGQDSYEQYF
TGTGCCAGCAGTTTGGTGGGACAGGACTCCTACGAGCAGTACTTC
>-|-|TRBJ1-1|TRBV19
CASSIDTTGLNTEAFF
TGTGCCAGTAGTATAGACACGACAGGACTGAACACTGAAGCTTTCTTT
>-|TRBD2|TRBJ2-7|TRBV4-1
CASSQGAGVGYEQYF
TGCGCCAGCAGCCAAGGGGCGGGAGTAGGCTACGAGCAGTACTTC
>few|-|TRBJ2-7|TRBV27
CASSLYLSSYEQYF
TGTGCCAGCAGTTTATACCTTAGCTCCTACGAGCAGTACTTC
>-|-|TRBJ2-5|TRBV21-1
CASPMGAAVGSGAQYF
-
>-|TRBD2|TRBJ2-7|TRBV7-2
CASSRATSGSYEQYF
TGTGCCAGCAGCCGCGCGACTAGCGGTTCCTACGAGCAGTACTTC
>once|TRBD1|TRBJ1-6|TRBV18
CASSTTGGSYNSPLHF
TGTGCCAGCTCAACGACAGGGGGCTCCTATAATTCACCCCTCCACTTT
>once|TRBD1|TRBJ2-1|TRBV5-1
CASSAQGQRNEQFF
TGCGCCAGCAGCGCCCAGGGACAGAGAAATGAGCAGTTCTTC
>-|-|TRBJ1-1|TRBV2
CASRVNTEAFF
TGTGCCAGCCGGGTGAACACTGAAGCTTTCTTT
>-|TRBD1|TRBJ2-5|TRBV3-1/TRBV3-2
CASSQGPGQGSVVAQYF
TGTGCCAGCAGCCAAGGGCCGGGACAGGGTTCGGTAGTGGCCCAGTACTTC
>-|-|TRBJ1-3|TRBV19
CASDTGNTIYF
TGTGCCAGCGACACTGGAAACACCATATATTTT
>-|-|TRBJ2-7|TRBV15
CATSREGTQDPYEQYF
TGTGCCACCAGCAGAGAAGGGACACAGGACCCCTACGAGCAGTACTTC
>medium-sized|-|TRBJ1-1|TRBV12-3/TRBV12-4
CASRRGTEAFF
TGTGCCAGCAGAAGAGGCACTGAAGCTTTCTTT
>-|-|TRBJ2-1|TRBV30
CALSGLLYNEQFF
TGTGCCTTGTCCGGACTCCTCTACAATGAGCAGTTCTTC
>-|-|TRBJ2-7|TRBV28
CATEGPGEQTYEQYF
TGTGCCACAGAAGGGCCAGGGGAGCAGACCTACGAGCAGTACTTC
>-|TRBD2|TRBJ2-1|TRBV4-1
CASSRLAGVNEQFF
TGCGCCAGCAGCAGACTAGCGGGAGTTAATGAGCAGTTCTTC
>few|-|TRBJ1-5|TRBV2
CASSLSGNIGNQPQHF
TGTGCCAGCAGTCTCTCGGGGAATATAGGCAATCAGCCCCAGCATTTT
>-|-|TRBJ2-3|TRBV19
CASSVAATGYTDTQYF
TGTGCCAGTAGTGTGGCCGCGACAGGCTACACAGATACGCAGTATTTT
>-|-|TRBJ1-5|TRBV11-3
CASSQGSNQPQHF
TGTGCCAGCAGCCAGGGGAGCAATCAGCCCCAGCATTTT
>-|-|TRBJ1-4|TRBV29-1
CSAGPSGGNEKLFF
TGCAGCGCCGGACCCAGTGGAGGTAATGAAAAACTGTTTTTT
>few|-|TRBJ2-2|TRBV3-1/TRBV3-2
CASSQERLNNTGELFF
TGTGCCAGCAGCCAAGAGCGACTCAATAACACCGGGGAGCTGTTTTTT
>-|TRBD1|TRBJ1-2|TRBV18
CASSPLGQGEGYTF
TGTGCCAGCTCACCACTGGGACAGGGGGAAGGCTACACCTTC